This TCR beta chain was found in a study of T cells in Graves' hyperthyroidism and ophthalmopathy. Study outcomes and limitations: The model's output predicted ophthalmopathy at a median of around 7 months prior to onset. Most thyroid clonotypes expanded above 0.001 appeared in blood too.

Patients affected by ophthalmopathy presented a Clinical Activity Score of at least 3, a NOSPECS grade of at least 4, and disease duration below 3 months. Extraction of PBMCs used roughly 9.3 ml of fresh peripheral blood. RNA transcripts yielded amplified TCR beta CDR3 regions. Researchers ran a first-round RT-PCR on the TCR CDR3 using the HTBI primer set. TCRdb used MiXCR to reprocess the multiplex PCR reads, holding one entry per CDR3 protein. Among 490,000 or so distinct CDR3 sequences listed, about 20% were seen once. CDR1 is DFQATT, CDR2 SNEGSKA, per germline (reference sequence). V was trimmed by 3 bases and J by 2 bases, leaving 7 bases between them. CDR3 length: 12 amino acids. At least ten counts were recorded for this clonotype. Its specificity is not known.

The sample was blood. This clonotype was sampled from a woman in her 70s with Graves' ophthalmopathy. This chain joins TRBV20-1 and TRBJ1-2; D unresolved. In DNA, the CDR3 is TGCAGTGCTAGTGAGGACAACTATGGCTACACCTTC. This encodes CSASEDNYGYTF.